This T cell receptor beta chain was identified during a study of naive and memory T cell subsets. V lost 3 bases and J 13 bases, leaving 15 bases between the germline ends. This CDR3 spans 11 amino acids. Germline V gene lookup returns CDR1 GTSNPN and CDR2 SVGIG (reference sequence). An oligonucleotide containing a UMI was ligated to the 3' end of TCR cDNA. Adult healthy volunteers gave 2.5 ml peripheral blood for whole-blood RNA. Unsorted total RNA, roughly 1 to 1000 ng, was DNase treated before reverse transcription. Overall study findings and caveats: Potentially, T cell activation and differentiation skew this RNA-based measurement.

For this clonotype: Its matching antigen is unknown.

Amplification of ligated cDNA took four PCR rounds with SP2 and nested alpha and beta constant primers. TCRdb re-called the 5' RACE reads with MiXCR, one entry per CDR3 protein. The sample yields roughly 60,000 distinct CDR3 sequences, 8% seen once. This chain joins TRBV30 and TRBJ1-1; the D is unclear. The receptor was isolated from a female donor in good health. The DNA of the CDR3 is TGTGCCTGGAGCGTCGGCACAGTGGTTTTCTTT. The encoded protein is CAWSVGTVVFF.